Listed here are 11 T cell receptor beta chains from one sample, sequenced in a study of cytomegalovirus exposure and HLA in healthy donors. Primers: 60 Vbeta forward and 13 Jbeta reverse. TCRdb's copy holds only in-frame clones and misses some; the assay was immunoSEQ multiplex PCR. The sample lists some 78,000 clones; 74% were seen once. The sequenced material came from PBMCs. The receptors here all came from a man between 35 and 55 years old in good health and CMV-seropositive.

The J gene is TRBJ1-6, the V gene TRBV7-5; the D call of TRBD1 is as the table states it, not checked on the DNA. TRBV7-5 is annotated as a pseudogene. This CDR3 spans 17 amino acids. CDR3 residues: CARSLGRGGEGNSPLHF. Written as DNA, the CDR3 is TGTGCCAGAAGCTTAGGGAGAGGGGGCGAAGGTAACTCACCCCTCCACTTT.

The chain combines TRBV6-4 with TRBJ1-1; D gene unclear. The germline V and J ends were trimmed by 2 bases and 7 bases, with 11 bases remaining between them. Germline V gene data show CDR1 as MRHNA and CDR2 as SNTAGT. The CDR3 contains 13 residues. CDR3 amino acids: CASSDPTTREAFF. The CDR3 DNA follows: TGTGCCAGCAGTGACCCGACTACGCGTGAAGCTTTCTTT.

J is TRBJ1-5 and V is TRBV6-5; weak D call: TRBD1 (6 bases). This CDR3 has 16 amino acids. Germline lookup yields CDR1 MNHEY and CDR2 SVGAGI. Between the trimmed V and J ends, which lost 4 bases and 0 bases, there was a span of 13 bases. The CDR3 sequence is CASSSLDSYSNQPQHF. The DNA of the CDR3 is TGTGCCAGCAGTTCCCTGGACAGTTATAGCAATCAGCCCCAGCATTTT.

The CDR3 coding sequence is TGCGCCAGCAGCTTGGCAGGCGCAAACACCGGGGAGCTGTTTTTT. Residues: CASSLAGANTGELFF. This chain connects TRBV5-1 to TRBJ2-2; D gene ambiguous. Germline V gene lookup returns CDR1 SGHRS and CDR2 YFSETQ. The V and J ends lost 0 bases and 2 bases respectively, with 8 bases between them. The CDR3 loop spans 15 amino acids.

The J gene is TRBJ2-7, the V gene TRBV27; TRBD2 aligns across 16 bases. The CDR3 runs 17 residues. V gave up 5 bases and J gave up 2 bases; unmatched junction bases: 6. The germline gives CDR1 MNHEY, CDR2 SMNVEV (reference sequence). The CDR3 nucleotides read TGTGCCAGCAGTCCTCCGGGACTAGCGGGAGGGCCCTACGAGCAGTACTTC. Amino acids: CASSPPGLAGGPYEQYF.

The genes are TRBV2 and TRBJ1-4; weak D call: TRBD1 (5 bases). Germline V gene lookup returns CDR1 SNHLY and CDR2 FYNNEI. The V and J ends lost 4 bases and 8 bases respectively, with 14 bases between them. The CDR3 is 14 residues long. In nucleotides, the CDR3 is TGTGCCAGCAGTGGGGGCCGAAGGGAAGAAAAACTGTTTTTT. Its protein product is CASSGGRREEKLFF.

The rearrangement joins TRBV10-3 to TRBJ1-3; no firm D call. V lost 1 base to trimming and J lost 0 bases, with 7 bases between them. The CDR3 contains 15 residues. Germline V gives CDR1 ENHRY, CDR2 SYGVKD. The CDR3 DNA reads TGTGCCATCAGTGAGTGGGCCGGCTCTGGAAACACCATATATTTT. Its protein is CAISEWAGSGNTIYF.

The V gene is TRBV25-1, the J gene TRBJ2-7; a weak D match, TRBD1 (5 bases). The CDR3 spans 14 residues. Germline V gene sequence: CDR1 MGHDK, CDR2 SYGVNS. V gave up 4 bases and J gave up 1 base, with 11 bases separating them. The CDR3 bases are TGTGCCAGCAGTGGATCAGGGCTATCCTACGAGCAGTACTTC. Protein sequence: CASSGSGLSYEQYF.

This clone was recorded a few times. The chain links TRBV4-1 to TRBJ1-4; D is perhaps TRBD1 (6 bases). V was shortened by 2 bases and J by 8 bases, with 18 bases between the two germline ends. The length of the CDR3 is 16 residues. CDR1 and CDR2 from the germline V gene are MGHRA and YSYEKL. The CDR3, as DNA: TGCGCCAGCAGCCAAATAGAGGGCAGGGGAGTAGAAAAACTGTTTTTT. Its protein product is CASSQIEGRGVEKLFF.

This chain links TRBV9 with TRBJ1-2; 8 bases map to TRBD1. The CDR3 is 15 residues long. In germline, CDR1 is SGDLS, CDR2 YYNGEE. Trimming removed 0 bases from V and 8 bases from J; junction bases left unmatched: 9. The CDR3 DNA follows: TGTGCCAGCAGCGTAGCGGCCCAGGGGGCGAGAGGCTACACCTTC. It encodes CASSVAAQGARGYTF.

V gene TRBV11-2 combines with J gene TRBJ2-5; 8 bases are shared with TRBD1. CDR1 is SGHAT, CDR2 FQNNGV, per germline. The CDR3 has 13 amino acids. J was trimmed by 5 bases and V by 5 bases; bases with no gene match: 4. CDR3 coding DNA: TGTGCCAGCAGCCAGGGGGCAGTGGAGACCCAGTACTTC. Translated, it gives CASSQGAVETQYF.